A selection of T cell receptor beta chains follows, all from one sample in a study of cytomegalovirus exposure and HLA in healthy donors. TCRdb's copy holds only in-frame clones and misses some; the assay was immunoSEQ multiplex PCR. The data contain tens of thousands of clones, 95% to 97% of them singletons. The sequenced sample was PBMCs. Receptors originate from a man in his late teens or twenties in good health and CMV-seronegative. CDR3s include the opening cysteine and the closing phenylalanine or tryptophan. Each record gives: J gene, V gene, clone size, D gene, CDR3 protein, CDR3 DNA. A D gene is named only where the DNA matches it firmly. Rows give clone size only sometimes, using once, few, many, or a class for an expanded clone.

>TRBJ2-2|TRBV4-1|-|-
CASSQTGRTGELFF
TGCGCCAGCAGCCAAACAGGGCGCACCGGGGAGCTGTTTTTT
>TRBJ2-5|TRBV5-1|-|TRBD2
CASGPGLAGASETQYF
TGCGCCAGCGGTCCGGGACTAGCGGGCGCTTCGGAGACCCAGTACTTC
>TRBJ1-3|TRBV7-9|-|TRBD1
CASSVNAGGGNTIYF
TGTGCCAGCAGCGTCAATGCAGGGGGTGGAAACACCATATATTTT
>TRBJ1-5|TRBV20-1|-|-
CSARANQPQHF
TGCAGTGCTAGAGCAAATCAGCCCCAGCATTTT
>TRBJ2-7|TRBV5-4|-|TRBD1
CASSLEAPGTAAYEQYF
TGTGCCAGCAGCTTGGAGGCACCCGGGACAGCCGCCTACGAGCAGTACTTC
>TRBJ2-3|TRBV6-6|-|TRBD2
CASSPGTSRLTDTQYF
TGTGCCAGCAGTCCCGGGACTAGCAGACTCACAGATACGCAGTATTTT
>TRBJ2-1|TRBV7-9|-|TRBD1
CASSFDRVGNEQFF
TGTGCCAGCAGCTTTGACAGGGTAGGCAATGAGCAGTTCTTC
>TRBJ1-2|TRBV6-1|-|-
CASSEFVQGVNGYTF
TGTGCCAGCAGTGAATTCGTACAGGGCGTAAATGGCTACACCTTC
>TRBJ2-1|TRBV5-4|-|TRBD1
CASSATGTGGNNEQFF
TGTGCCAGCAGCGCAACCGGGACAGGGGGTAACAATGAGCAGTTCTTC
>TRBJ2-2|TRBV19|-|-
CASNLQGATGELFF
TGTGCCAGTAATCTACAGGGAGCCACCGGGGAGCTGTTTTTT
>TRBJ2-3|TRBV6-5|-|-
CASSSTRGTPTDTQYF
TGTGCCAGCAGTTCAACTCGGGGTACCCCCACAGATACGCAGTATTTT
>TRBJ1-1|TRBV2|-|TRBD1
CASREAGGYAEAFF
TGTGCCAGCAGGGAGGCAGGGGGTTATGCTGAAGCTTTCTTT
>TRBJ2-3|TRBV9|once|TRBD2
CASSATSGSFDTQYF
TGTGCCAGCAGCGCGACTAGCGGGAGTTTTGATACGCAGTATTTT
>TRBJ2-5|TRBV30|-|TRBD2
CAWSVPTSKETQYF
TGTGCCTGGAGTGTACCGACTAGCAAAGAGACCCAGTACTTC
>TRBJ2-7|TRBV9|-|TRBD1
CASSVEGARAVQYF
TGTGCCAGCAGCGTAGAGGGGGCCCGAGCCGTGCAGTACTTC
>TRBJ1-1|TRBV4-1|-|TRBD1
CASSQGARTGGTEAFF
TGCGCCAGCAGCCAAGGGGCGAGGACAGGGGGGACTGAAGCTTTCTTT
>TRBJ2-2|TRBV27|once|TRBD2
CASSLYFRGTSGPGELFF
TGTGCCAGCAGTTTATATTTTCGGGGGACTAGCGGACCCGGGGAGCTGTTTTTT
>TRBJ1-2|TRBV11-3|-|TRBD1
CASKVTGPRSNYGYTF
TGTGCCAGCAAAGTGACAGGGCCTCGGTCGAACTATGGCTACACCTTC
>TRBJ2-3|TRBV10-3|once|TRBD2
CAISFSGSGPDTQYF
TGTGCCATCAGCTTTAGCGGGAGTGGGCCAGATACGCAGTATTTT
>TRBJ1-1|TRBV5-4|-|-
CASSAYLRGTEAFF
TGTGCCAGCAGCGCCTATTTAAGGGGCACTGAAGCTTTCTTT
>TRBJ2-1|TRBV11-3|-|TRBD2
CASSSRAGGSYNEQFF
TGTGCCAGCAGCTCCCGGGCGGGAGGGTCCTACAATGAGCAGTTCTTC
>TRBJ1-2|TRBV11-2|-|-
CASSLVPTDGYTF
TGTGCCAGCAGCTTAGTACCTACTGATGGCTACACCTTC
>TRBJ2-7|TRBV7-9|-|TRBD2
CASSLTSGSSYEQYF
TGTGCCAGCAGCTTGACTAGCGGGAGCTCCTACGAGCAGTACTTC
>TRBJ2-1|TRBV11-1|-|TRBD1
CASSHPGQGPYNEQFF
TGTGCCAGCAGCCATCCGGGACAGGGCCCCTACAATGAGCAGTTCTTC
>TRBJ2-7|TRBV6-1|-|-
CASTATSSEQYF
TGTGCCAGCACCGCGACTAGTTCCGAGCAGTACTTC
>TRBJ2-2|TRBV4-1|-|-
CASSQVGTMFSGELFF
TGCGCCAGCAGCCAAGTGGGGACAATGTTCTCCGGGGAGCTGTTTTTT
>TRBJ2-3|TRBV5-4|-|TRBD1
CASSLGATGIFTDTQYF
TGTGCCAGCAGCTTGGGGGCGACAGGGATATTCACAGATACGCAGTATTTT
>TRBJ1-2|TRBV13|-|-
CASSVRTANYGYTF
TGTGCCAGCAGCGTTAGGACAGCTAACTATGGCTACACCTTC